Described below is a single T cell receptor beta chain sequence and its context. What it recognizes is unknown. The data originate from a study of T-cell memory formation after mild COVID-19. Germline CDR1 is MNHEY and CDR2 is SMNVEV (reference sequence). The length of the CDR3 is 15 residues. V was cut by 4 bases and J by 5 bases, with 17 bases left in between. TCRdb reprocessed the 5' RACE reads via MiXCR and lists one record per CDR3 protein. The sample has about 360,000 distinct CDR3 sequences; approximately 15% are singletons. General study results and limits: Of the contracting clones, CD4+ ones lay mainly in CM and EM, and CD8+ ones in EMRA. Some clones that responded were present in memory (sampled pre-infection), which suggests cross-reactive memory joined. Day 15 to 85 contractors were CD4/CD8 balanced; later expanders leaned CD4+.

The specimen sequenced was PBMCs or a T cell subset sorted from them (not recorded which). This chain uses TRBV27 with TRBJ2-5, with a tentative D call TRBD2 (5 bases). This TCR came from a man younger than 35 who had mild COVID-19 (a few samples of this study predate the infection). Cell type and time point are not known. CDR3 loop: CASSSFIGGCETQYF. Written as DNA, the CDR3 is TGTGCCAGCAGTTCTTTTATTGGCGGGTGTGAGACCCAGTACTTC.